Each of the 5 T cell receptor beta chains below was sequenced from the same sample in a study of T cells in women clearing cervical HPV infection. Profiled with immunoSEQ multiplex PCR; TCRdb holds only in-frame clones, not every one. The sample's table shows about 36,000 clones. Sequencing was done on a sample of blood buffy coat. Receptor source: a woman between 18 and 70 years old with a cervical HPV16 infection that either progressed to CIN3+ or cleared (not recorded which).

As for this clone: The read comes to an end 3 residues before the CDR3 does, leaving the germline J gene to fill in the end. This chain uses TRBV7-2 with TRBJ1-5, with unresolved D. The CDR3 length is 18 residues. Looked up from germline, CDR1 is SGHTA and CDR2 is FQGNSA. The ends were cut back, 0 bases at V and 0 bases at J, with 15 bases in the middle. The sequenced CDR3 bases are TGTGCCAGCAGCTTAGCCCATACAGCTCTCTATAGCAATCAGCCC. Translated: CASSLAHTALYSNQP. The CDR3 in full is CASSLAHTALYSNQPQHF.

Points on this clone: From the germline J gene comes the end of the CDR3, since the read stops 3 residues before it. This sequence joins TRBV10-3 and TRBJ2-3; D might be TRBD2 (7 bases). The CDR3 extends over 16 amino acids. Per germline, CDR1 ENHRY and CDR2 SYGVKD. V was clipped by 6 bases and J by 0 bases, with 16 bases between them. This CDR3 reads CAISSRGGGSTDTQYF. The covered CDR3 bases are TGTGCCATCAGCAGCAGGGGCGGGGGTAGCACAGATACG.

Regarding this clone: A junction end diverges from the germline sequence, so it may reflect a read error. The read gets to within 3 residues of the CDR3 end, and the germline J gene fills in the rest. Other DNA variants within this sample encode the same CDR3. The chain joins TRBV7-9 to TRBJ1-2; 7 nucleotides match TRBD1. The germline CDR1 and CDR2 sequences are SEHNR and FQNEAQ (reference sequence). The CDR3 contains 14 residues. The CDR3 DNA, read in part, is TGTGCCAGCAGCGCGACAGGGTATTACTATGGA. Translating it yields CASSATGYYYG. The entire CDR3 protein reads CASSATGYYYGYTF.

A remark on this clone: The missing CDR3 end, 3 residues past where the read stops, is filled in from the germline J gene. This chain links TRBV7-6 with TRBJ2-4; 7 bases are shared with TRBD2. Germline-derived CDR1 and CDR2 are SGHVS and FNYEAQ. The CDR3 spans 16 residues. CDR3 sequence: CASSLRLREDLNGQYF. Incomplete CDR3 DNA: TGTGCCAGCAGCTTACGTCTCCGGGAGGACTTGAATGGT.

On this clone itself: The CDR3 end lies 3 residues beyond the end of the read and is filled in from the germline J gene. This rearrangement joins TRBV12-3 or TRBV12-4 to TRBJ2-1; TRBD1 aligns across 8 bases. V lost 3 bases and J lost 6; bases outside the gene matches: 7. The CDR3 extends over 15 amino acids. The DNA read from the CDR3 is TGTGCCAGCAGTTTTGGGGACAGGTCCCCCAATGAG. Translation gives CASSFGDRSPNE. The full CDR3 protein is CASSFGDRSPNEQFF.